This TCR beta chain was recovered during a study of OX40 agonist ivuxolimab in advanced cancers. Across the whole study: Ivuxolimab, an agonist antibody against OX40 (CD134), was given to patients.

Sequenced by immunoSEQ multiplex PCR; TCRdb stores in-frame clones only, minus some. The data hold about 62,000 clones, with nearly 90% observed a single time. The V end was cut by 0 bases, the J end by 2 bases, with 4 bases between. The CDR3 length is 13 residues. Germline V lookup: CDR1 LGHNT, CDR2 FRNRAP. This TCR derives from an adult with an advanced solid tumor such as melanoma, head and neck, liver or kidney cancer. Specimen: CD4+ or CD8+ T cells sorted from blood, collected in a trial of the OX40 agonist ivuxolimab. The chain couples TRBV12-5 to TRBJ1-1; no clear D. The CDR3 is CASGLVTNTEAFF. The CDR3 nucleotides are TGTGCTAGTGGTTTGGTGACCAACACTGAAGCTTTCTTT. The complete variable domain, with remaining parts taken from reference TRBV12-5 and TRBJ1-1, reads DARVTQTPRHKVTEMGQEVTMRCQPILGHNTVFWYRQTMMQGLELLAYFRNRAPLDDSGMPKDRFSAEMPDATLATLKIQPSEPRDSAVYFCASGLVTNTEAFFGQGTRLTVV.